This TCR beta chain was found in a study of blood T cells in healthy people across ages. Notes on the study in general: CMV status of donors was unknown, possibly confounding expanded clonotype changes.

For the second PCR, which ran for about 7 to 11 cycles, a sample-barcoded 5' primer and a J-beta primer mix were used. TCRdb ran MiXCR on the 5' RACE reads and lists one entry per CDR3 protein. The table has around 900,000 distinct CDR3 sequences, less than 35% seen once. As for this clonotype: As yet, its antigen is unknown.

The CDR3 is 17 amino acids. The junction had 9 bases not matched to a gene; V was cut back by 3 bases and J by 2 bases. Germline values: CDR1 MGHDK, CDR2 SYGVNS. The chain carries TRBV25-1 and TRBJ1-4; 7 nucleotides line up with TRBD1. This receptor was identified in a woman over 75 in good health. The sample comprised blood. The CDR3 DNA sequence: TGTGCCAGCAGTGATCCCCGCAGGGGGGTTACTAATGAAAAACTGTTTTTT. Its protein is CASSDPRRGVTNEKLFF. Full variable domain (rest looked up from reference TRBV25-1 and TRBJ1-4): EADIYQTPRYLVIGTGKKITLECSQTMGHDKMYWYQQDPGMELHLIHYSYGVNSTEKGDLSSESTVSRIRTEHFPLTLESARPSHTSQYLCASSDPRRGVTNEKLFFGSGTQLSVL.